The following is a T cell receptor beta chain sequence with its context. Antigen unknown. Other DNA sequences from this sample encode an identical CDR3 as well. This record belongs to a study of radiation and T cells in renal cell carcinoma. Notes on the study in general: No pretreatment tumor biopsies were available for baseline clonotypes.

Sequencing was performed with immunoSEQ multiplex PCR; in TCRdb, only in-frame clones are kept and a portion is missing. This table holds 150,000 to 200,000 clones, less than 90% found once. The time point is: blood 4 weeks post-SBRT, at nephrectomy. Noted treatment: 15 Gy SBRT to primary tumor, nephrectomy 4 weeks later. This renal cell carcinoma was of the clear cell type. CDR1 and CDR2 (germline): LNHDA, SQIVND (reference sequence). The CDR3 spans 15 residues. J gave up 2 bases and V 5 bases, and 5 bases lay outside the gene matches. This TCR derives from a woman aged 45-65 years with renal cell carcinoma. The chain employs TRBV19 and TRBJ1-5; 8 bases fit TRBD1. The sequenced sample was blood, obtained from a patient whose treatment included radiotherapy and nephrectomy. This CDR3 reads CASSSGQGGNQPQHF. In nucleotides, the CDR3 is TGTGCCAGTAGTTCAGGACAGGGAGGCAATCAGCCCCAGCATTTT.